One and the same sample provided the 27 T cell receptor beta chains below, sequenced in a study of T cell changes during pregnancy in multiple sclerosis. Data came from immunoSEQ multiplex PCR; TCRdb stores just in-frame clones and leaves some out. There are some 93,000 clones in the sample; 85% to 95% occur only once, and around 2% lies in the top ten. Sample: peripheral blood, taken after pregnancy. Receptor source: a female donor with multiple sclerosis, enrolled in a pregnancy study.

This chain connects TRBV9 to TRBJ2-1, with D possibly TRBD2 on 5 matching bases. In germline, CDR1 is SGDLS, CDR2 YYNGEE. Deletions cut 2 bases from V and 7 bases from J, with 16 bases between. The CDR3 covers 15 residues. The CDR3 DNA sequence: TGTGCCAGCAGCGTGTTGGGTACTAGTTATAATGAGCAGTTCTTC. It specifies CASSVLGTSYNEQFF.

The chain recombines TRBV30 with TRBJ1-6; TRBD1 matches 11 bases. Germline V gene data show CDR1 as GTSNPN and CDR2 as SVGIG (reference sequence). V was pared by 4 bases and J by 10 bases, with 6 bases of the junction left unmatched. The CDR3 is made up of 14 amino acids. CDR3 nucleotide sequence: TGTGCCTGGATGCCGGGACAGGGGGGATCACCCCTCCACTTT. Translating gives CAWMPGQGGSPLHF.

This chain connects TRBV7-2 to TRBJ2-1; 12 bases are a match to TRBD2. Per the germline V gene, CDR1 is SGHTA and CDR2 is FQGNSA. V dropped 6 bases and J dropped 6; count of bases not matched to a gene: 12. This CDR3 region has 17 residues. The CDR3 region is CASSSALAGGTGNEQFF. The CDR3 nucleotides are TGTGCCAGCAGTAGTGCGCTAGCGGGGGGGACTGGCAATGAGCAGTTCTTC. The whole variable domain, remainder taken from reference TRBV7-2 and TRBJ2-1, is GAGVSQSPSNKVTEKGKDVELRCDPISGHTALYWYRQSLGQGLEFLIYFQGNSAPDKSGLPSDRFSAERTGGSVSTLTIQRTQQEDSAVYLCASSSALAGGTGNEQFFGPGTRLTVL.

This chain links TRBV19 with TRBJ2-6, with D perhaps TRBD1 (6 bases). Germline CDR1 LNHDA, CDR2 SQIVND (reference sequence). The V and J ends lost 4 bases and 4 bases respectively, with 11 bases between them. The CDR3 is made up of 15 amino acids. CDR3 nucleotide sequence: TGTGCCAGTAGTAGTACAGGGTTCGGGGCCAACGTCCTGACTTTC. It encodes CASSSTGFGANVLTF.

V and J are TRBV9 and TRBJ1-1, with a weak D call TRBD1 (5 bases). The CDR3 totals 13 residues. V was cut by 3 bases and J by 1 base, with 7 bases left in between. CDR1 is SGDLS and CDR2 is YYNGEE in the germline V gene. The CDR3 nucleotides are TGTGCCAGCAGCGCGACAGAGAACACTGAAGCTTTCTTT. Translated, it gives CASSATENTEAFF.

CDR3 DNA: TGTGCCAGCAGCTTAGGGGCCGGGACAGGGACGAACGAGCAGTACTTC. Amino acid sequence: CASSLGAGTGTNEQYF. The J gene is TRBJ2-7, the V gene TRBV7-9, with 9 bases that match TRBD1. The CDR3 loop spans 16 amino acids. J gave up 5 bases and V 1 base, and 9 bases lay outside the gene matches. CDR1 is SEHNR and CDR2 is FQNEAQ in the germline V gene (reference sequence). Looking up the rest from reference TRBV7-9 and TRBJ2-7 gives the full variable domain: DTGVSQNPRHKITKRGQNVTFRCDPISEHNRLYWYRQTLGQGPEFLTYFQNEAQLEKSRLLSDRFSAERPKGSFSTLEIQRTEQGDSAMYLCASSLGAGTGTNEQYFGPGTRLTVT.

V and J are TRBV25-1 and TRBJ2-2; 8 bases are a match to TRBD2. The CDR3 covers 18 residues. In germline, CDR1 is MGHDK, CDR2 SYGVNS. Trimming took 1 base from V and 5 from J; bases not matched to a gene: 12. CDR3 residues: CASSELRGVAGKTGELFF. CDR3 nucleotides: TGTGCCAGCAGTGAATTAAGGGGCGTAGCGGGGAAGACCGGGGAGCTGTTTTTT.

This rearrangement joins TRBV4-2 to TRBJ1-3, with D perhaps matching TRBD1 (5 bases). Germline V gene lookup returns CDR1 LGHNA and CDR2 YNFKEQ. CDR3 length equals 14 residues. The germline V and J ends were trimmed by 8 bases and 8 bases, with 19 bases remaining between them. Here the CDR3 reads CASDQGTPQDTIYF. As DNA, the CDR3 is TGTGCCAGCGATCAGGGTACTCCCCAGGACACCATATATTTT.

The J gene is TRBJ1-5, the V gene TRBV6-1; no clear D gene. This CDR3 comprises 12 residues. Germline V lookup: CDR1 MNHNS, CDR2 SASEGT. The V end was cut by 6 bases, the J end by 6 bases, with 9 bases between. CDR3 in amino acids: CASRESVQPQHF. In DNA, the CDR3 is TGTGCCAGCAGGGAGAGTGTTCAGCCCCAGCATTTT.

The V and J genes are TRBV2 and TRBJ1-4, with D maybe TRBD1 (6 bases). The length of the CDR3 is 18 residues. Per the germline V gene, CDR1 is SNHLY and CDR2 is FYNNEI. The ends were cut back, 6 bases at V and 0 bases at J, with 20 bases in the middle. CDR3 in DNA: TGTGCCAGCAGCCCCTTGGGCAGGGGATTGGCAACTAATGAAAAACTGTTTTTT. Amino acid sequence: CASSPLGRGLATNEKLFF.

The rearrangement joins TRBV25-1 to TRBJ2-7; TRBD1 aligns across 10 bases. The V gene's germline CDR1 is MGHDK and CDR2 SYGVNS. The CDR3 runs to 13 residues. The V segment lost 5 bases and the J segment 6 bases; nucleotides outside the gene matches: 4. The CDR3 sequence is CASSIRTGGEQYF. The CDR3, as DNA: TGTGCCAGCAGTATCCGGACAGGGGGCGAGCAGTACTTC.

The rearrangement joins TRBV9 to TRBJ1-1, with D possibly being TRBD1 (5 bases). From germline, CDR1 is SGDLS and CDR2 YYNGEE. The V end was cut by 3 bases, the J end by 0 bases, with 15 bases between. CDR3 length equals 16 residues. In DNA, the CDR3 is TGTGCCAGCAGCGCAGGTGGGGGGGTTTTGAACACTGAAGCTTTCTTT. As protein: CASSAGGGVLNTEAFF.

The chain carries TRBV4-3 and TRBJ2-3; D unclear. The CDR3 sequence is 13 residues long. The ends were cut back, 0 bases at V and 4 bases at J, with 5 bases in the middle. Per the germline V gene, CDR1 is LGHNA and CDR2 is YSLEER. This CDR3 is CASSQDLPDTQYF. The CDR3 DNA is TGCGCCAGCAGCCAAGACCTACCAGATACGCAGTATTTT.

The chain combines TRBV9 with TRBJ1-5, with a weak D call TRBD1 (6 bases). Trimming removed 1 base at V and 1 base at J, with 6 bases between. The CDR3 has 14 amino acids. The germline gives CDR1 SGDLS, CDR2 YYNGEE. CDR3 region: CASSVTGSNQPQHF. Written as DNA, the CDR3 is TGTGCCAGCAGCGTAACAGGGAGCAATCAGCCCCAGCATTTT.

The CDR3 sequence is CASSQVDRNSYEQYF. DNA of the CDR3: TGTGCCAGCAGCCAAGTGGACAGAAACTCCTACGAGCAGTACTTC. This chain uses TRBV14 with TRBJ2-7; D might be TRBD1 (6 bases). Trimming took off 1 base at V and 0 bases at J, with 10 bases between the two ends. The length of the CDR3 is 15 residues. CDR1 and CDR2 (germline): SGHDN, FVKESK.

The chain couples TRBV20-1 to TRBJ2-7, with 8 bases matching TRBD1. The CDR3 has 11 residues. Losses at the gene ends were 6 bases for V and 5 bases for J; bases not matched to a gene: 3. CDR1 and CDR2 (germline): DFQATT, SNEGSKA (reference sequence). The DNA of the CDR3 is TGCAGTGCCCTCAGGGGGCACGAGCAGTACTTC. Residues: CSALRGHEQYF.

V and J are TRBV5-6 and TRBJ2-7; tentatively, D is TRBD1 (6 bases). This CDR3 has 13 amino acids. Germline lookup yields CDR1 SGHDT and CDR2 YYEEEE. V shed 2 bases and J shed 4 bases, with 10 bases lying between them. The CDR3 is CASSFSGEYEQYF. The CDR3 DNA is TGTGCCAGCAGCTTTTCAGGGGAGTACGAGCAGTACTTC.

The chain employs TRBV19 and TRBJ2-6, with 8 bases that match TRBD1. Per the germline V gene, CDR1 is LNHDA and CDR2 is SQIVND (reference sequence). The CDR3 is 17 residues long. V lost 5 bases to trimming and J lost 4 bases; unmatched junction nucleotides: 10. The CDR3: CASSFRTGPAGANVLTF. CDR3 sequence (DNA): TGTGCCAGTAGTTTCCGGACAGGGCCGGCAGGGGCCAACGTCCTGACTTTC.

J is TRBJ2-5 and V is TRBV9; 14 bases fit TRBD2. V dropped 4 bases and J dropped 5; count of bases not matched to a gene: 10. This CDR3 region has 17 residues. Germline V gene data show CDR1 as SGDLS and CDR2 as YYNGEE. CDR3: CASSPSRLAGGQETQYF. CDR3 bases: TGTGCCAGCAGCCCGAGCCGACTAGCGGGGGGGCAGGAGACCCAGTACTTC.

This chain's CDR3 is CASSQVSGSYGYTF. CDR3 in DNA: TGCGCCAGCAGCCAAGTTAGCGGGTCCTATGGCTACACCTTC. V gene TRBV4-3 combines with J gene TRBJ1-2; D call uncertain. The V and J ends lost 1 base and 4 bases respectively, with 10 bases between them. This CDR3 spans 14 amino acids. Looked up from germline, CDR1 is LGHNA and CDR2 is YSLEER.

DNA for the CDR3: TGTGCCAGCAGTTACCAACAACAGGGTACCGGGGAGCTGTTTTTT. It codes for CASSYQQQGTGELFF. The rearrangement joins TRBV6-5 to TRBJ2-2, with D tentatively TRBD1 (6 bases). V was pared by 2 bases and J by 5 bases, with 12 bases between. Per the germline V gene, CDR1 is MNHEY and CDR2 is SVGAGI. This CDR3 comprises 15 residues.

In nucleotides, the CDR3 is TGTGCCAGCAGCTCCCGGGACAGGGCGATCACCGGGGAGCTGTTTTTT. Translation: CASSSRDRAITGELFF. This sequence joins TRBV5-5 and TRBJ2-2, with TRBD1 identical over 9 bases. The CDR3 length is 16 residues. Germline values: CDR1 SGHKS, CDR2 YYEKEE (reference sequence). Unmatched junction bases numbered 7, after V lost 3 bases and J lost 4 bases.

This clone came up once. The J gene is TRBJ1-1, the V gene TRBV7-3, with TRBD1 identical over 8 bases. The length of the CDR3 is 13 residues. Germline V gene lookup returns CDR1 SGHTA and CDR2 FQGTGA. Trimming at V came to 5 bases and at J to 6 bases, leaving 5 bases not matched to a gene. The CDR3 sequence is CASSQDRASEAFF. The CDR3 bases are TGTGCCAGCAGCCAGGACAGGGCTTCTGAAGCTTTCTTT.

J is TRBJ2-5 and V is TRBV11-2; 7 bases are a match to TRBD1. Germline CDR1 reads SGHAT; CDR2 reads FQNNGV. This CDR3 has 12 residues. Trimming cost V 7 bases and J 4 bases; bases outside gene matches: 3. The CDR3 loop is CASKGAGETQYF. CDR3 nucleotides: TGTGCCAGCAAGGGGGCTGGAGAGACCCAGTACTTC.

This chain joins TRBV30 and TRBJ1-2; D not certain. Trimming removed 6 bases at V and 8 bases at J, with 13 bases between. The CDR3 runs to 11 residues. Germline V CDR1 and CDR2: GTSNPN, SVGIG (reference sequence). Here the CDR3 DNA reads TGTGCCTGTAGCACGTCGGGAGGCTACACCTTC. This sequence encodes CACSTSGGYTF.

This rearrangement joins TRBV11-2 to TRBJ1-4; a weak D match, TRBD1 (6 bases). CDR3 length: 18 amino acids. Germline values: CDR1 SGHAT, CDR2 FQNNGV. The ends were cut back, 9 bases at V and 0 bases at J, with 23 bases in the middle. The CDR3 region has the DNA TGTGCCAGTAGAGCTATAGCCGACAGGAGAACAACTAATGAAAAACTGTTTTTT. It specifies CASRAIADRRTTNEKLFF.

The chain couples TRBV15 to TRBJ2-5, with D unclear. CDR3 length equals 14 residues. The V end was cut by 3 bases, the J end by 5 bases, with 13 bases between. Germline V gene sequence: CDR1 LNHNV, CDR2 YYDKDF (reference sequence). The CDR3 here is CATSSEVAWETQYF. The CDR3 DNA is TGTGCCACCAGCAGCGAGGTGGCCTGGGAGACCCAGTACTTC.